Here is one T cell receptor beta chain with its context. TCRdb keeps only in-frame clones here, not all; method: immunoSEQ multiplex PCR. The table lists fewer than 500,000 clones, roughly 85% of them singletons. This sample was taken from a study of blood T cell repertoires in COVID-19. Study information: Samples of COVID-19 (acute and convalescent) were obtained from the United States, Italy and Spain. Sources were T cells, B-cell-depleted T cells, or PBMCs; the material itself was cDNA or gDNA.

V dropped 0 bases and J dropped 6 bases, with 12 bases sitting between them. The V gene's germline CDR1 is LNHNV and CDR2 YYDKDF (reference sequence). The length of the CDR3 is 14 residues. This receptor was taken from a woman aged 25-40 years with active or convalescent COVID-19. V gene TRBV15 combines with J gene TRBJ2-7; D gene ambiguous. The material sequenced was peripheral blood. In nucleotides, the CDR3 is TGTGCCACCAGCAGAGATGCAGGTACCGGCGAGCAGTACTTC. Protein: CATSRDAGTGEQYF.